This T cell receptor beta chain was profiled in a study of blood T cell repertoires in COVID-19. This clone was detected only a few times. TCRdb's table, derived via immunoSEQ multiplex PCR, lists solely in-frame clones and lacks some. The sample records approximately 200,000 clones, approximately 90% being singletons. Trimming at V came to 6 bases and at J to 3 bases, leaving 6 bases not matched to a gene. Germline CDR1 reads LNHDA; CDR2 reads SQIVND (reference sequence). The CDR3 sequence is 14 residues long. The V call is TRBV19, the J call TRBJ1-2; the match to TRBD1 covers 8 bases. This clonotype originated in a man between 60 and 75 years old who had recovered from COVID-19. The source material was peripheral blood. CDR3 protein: CASSRQGKDYGYTF. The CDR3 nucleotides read TGTGCCAGTAGCAGACAGGGGAAGGACTATGGCTACACCTTC. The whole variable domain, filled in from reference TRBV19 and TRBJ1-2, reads DGGITQSPKYLFRKEGQNVTLSCEQNLNHDAMYWYRQDPGQGLRLIYYSQIVNDFQKGDIAEGYSVSREKKESFPLTVTSAQKNPTAFYLCASSRQGKDYGYTFGSGTRLTVV.